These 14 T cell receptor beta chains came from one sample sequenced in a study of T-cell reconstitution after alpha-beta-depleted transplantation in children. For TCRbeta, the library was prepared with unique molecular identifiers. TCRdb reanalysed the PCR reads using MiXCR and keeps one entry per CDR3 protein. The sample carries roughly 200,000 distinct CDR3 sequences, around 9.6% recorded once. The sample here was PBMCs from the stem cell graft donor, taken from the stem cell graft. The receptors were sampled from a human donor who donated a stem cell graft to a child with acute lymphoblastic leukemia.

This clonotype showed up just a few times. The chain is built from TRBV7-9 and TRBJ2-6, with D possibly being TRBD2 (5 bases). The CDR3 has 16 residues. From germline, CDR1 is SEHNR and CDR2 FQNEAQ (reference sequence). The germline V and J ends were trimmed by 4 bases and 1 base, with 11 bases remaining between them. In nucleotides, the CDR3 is TGTGCCAGCAGCTCAGAGCGGCTTTCTGGGGCCAACGTCCTGACTTTC. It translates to CASSSERLSGANVLTF.

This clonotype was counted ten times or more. CDR3 sequence reads: CSARTSVSGSPLHF. The CDR3 DNA reads as TGCAGTGCTAGAACCAGCGTATCCGGTTCACCCCTCCACTTT. The chain links TRBV20-1 to TRBJ1-6, with D unclear. The CDR3 length is 14 residues. V was cut by 2 bases and J by 9 bases, with 14 bases left in between. Germline V CDR1 and CDR2: DFQATT, SNEGSKA (reference sequence).

In DNA, the CDR3 is TGTGCCAGCAGTAAGACGATCCTTTTCTATGGCTACACCTTC. This codes for CASSKTILFYGYTF. V is TRBV28 and J is TRBJ1-2; D call uncertain. Germline V gives CDR1 MDHEN, CDR2 SYDVKM. Trimming shortened V by 5 bases and J by 4 bases, and 14 bases separated the two germline ends. CDR3 length: 14 amino acids.

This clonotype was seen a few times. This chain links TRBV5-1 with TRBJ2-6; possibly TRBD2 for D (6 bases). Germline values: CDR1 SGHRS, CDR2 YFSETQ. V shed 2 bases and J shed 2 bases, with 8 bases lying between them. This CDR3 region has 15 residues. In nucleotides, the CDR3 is TGCGCCAGCAGCTTTTCGGGGGCTGGGGCCAACGTCCTGACTTTC. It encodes CASSFSGAGANVLTF. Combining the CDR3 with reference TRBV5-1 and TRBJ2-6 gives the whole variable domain KAGVTQTPRYLIKTRGQQVTLSCSPISGHRSVSWYQQTPGQGLQFLFEYFSETQRNKGNFPGRFSGRQFSNSRSEMNVSTLELGDSALYLCASSFSGAGANVLTFGAGSRLTVL.

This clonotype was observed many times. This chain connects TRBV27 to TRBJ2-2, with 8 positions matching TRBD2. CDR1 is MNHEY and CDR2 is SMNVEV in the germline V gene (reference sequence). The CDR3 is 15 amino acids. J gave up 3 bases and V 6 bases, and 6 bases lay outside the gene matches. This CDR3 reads CASSMTGGYTGELFF. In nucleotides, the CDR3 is TGTGCCAGCAGCATGACGGGGGGGTACACCGGGGAGCTGTTTTTT.

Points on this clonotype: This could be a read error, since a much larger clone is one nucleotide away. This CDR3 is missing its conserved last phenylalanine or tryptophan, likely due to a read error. CDR3 nucleotides: TGCGCCAGCAGCCAAGTTAGGGATTGGACCGGGGAGCTGTTTTAT. Translation: CASSQVRDWTGELFY. This chain connects TRBV4-3 to TRBJ2-2; the D is unclear. Germline-derived CDR1 and CDR2 are LGHNA and YSLEER. Trimming removed 1 base from V and 5 bases from J, with 11 bases in between. CDR3 length: 15 amino acids.

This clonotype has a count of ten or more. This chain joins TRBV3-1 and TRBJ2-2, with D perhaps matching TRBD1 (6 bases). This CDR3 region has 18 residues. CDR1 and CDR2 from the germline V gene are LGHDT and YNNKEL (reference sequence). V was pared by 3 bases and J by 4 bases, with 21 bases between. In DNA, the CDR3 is TGTGCCAGCAGCCACCCCCTCGGCAGGGGAGAGTTCACCGGGGAGCTGTTTTTT. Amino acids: CASSHPLGRGEFTGELFF.

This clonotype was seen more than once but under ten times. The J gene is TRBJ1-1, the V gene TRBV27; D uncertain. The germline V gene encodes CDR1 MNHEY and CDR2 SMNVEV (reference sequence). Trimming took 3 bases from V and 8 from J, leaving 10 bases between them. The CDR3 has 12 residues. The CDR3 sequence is CASSLIGREAFF. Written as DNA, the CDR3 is TGTGCCAGCAGTTTGATAGGCCGGGAAGCTTTCTTT.

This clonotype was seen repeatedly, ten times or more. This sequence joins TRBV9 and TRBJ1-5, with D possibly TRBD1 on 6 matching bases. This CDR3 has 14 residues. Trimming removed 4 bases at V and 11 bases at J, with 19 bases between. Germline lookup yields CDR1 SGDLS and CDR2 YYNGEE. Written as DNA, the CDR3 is TGTGCCAGCAGCCCGGACAGAACATCAGCGGCCCAGCATTTT. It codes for CASSPDRTSAAQHF.

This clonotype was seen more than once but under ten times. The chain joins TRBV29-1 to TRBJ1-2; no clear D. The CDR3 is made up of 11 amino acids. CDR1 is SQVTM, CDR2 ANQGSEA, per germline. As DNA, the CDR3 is TGCACTATACGGGCGGACTATGGCTACACCTTC. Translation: CTIRADYGYTF.

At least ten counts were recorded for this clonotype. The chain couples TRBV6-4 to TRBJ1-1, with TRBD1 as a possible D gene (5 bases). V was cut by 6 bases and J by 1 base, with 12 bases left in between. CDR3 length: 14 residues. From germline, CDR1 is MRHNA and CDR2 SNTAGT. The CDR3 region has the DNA TGTGCCAGCAGACAGAAAGGGGAGAACACTGAAGCTTTCTTT. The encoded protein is CASRQKGENTEAFF.

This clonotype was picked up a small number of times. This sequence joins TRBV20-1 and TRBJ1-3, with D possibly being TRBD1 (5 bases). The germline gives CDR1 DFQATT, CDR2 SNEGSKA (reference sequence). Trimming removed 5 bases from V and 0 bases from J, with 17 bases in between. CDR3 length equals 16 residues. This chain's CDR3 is CSAESQGGYSGNTIYF. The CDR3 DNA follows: TGCAGTGCTGAGTCCCAGGGAGGGTACTCTGGAAACACCATATATTTT.

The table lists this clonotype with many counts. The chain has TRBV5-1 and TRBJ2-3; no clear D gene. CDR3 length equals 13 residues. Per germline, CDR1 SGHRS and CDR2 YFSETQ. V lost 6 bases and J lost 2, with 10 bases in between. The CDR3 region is CASTIPPTDTQYF. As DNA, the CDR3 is TGCGCCAGCACCATTCCCCCCACAGATACGCAGTATTTT. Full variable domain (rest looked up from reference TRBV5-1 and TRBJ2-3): KAGVTQTPRYLIKTRGQQVTLSCSPISGHRSVSWYQQTPGQGLQFLFEYFSETQRNKGNFPGRFSGRQFSNSRSEMNVSTLELGDSALYLCASTIPPTDTQYFGPGTRLTVL.

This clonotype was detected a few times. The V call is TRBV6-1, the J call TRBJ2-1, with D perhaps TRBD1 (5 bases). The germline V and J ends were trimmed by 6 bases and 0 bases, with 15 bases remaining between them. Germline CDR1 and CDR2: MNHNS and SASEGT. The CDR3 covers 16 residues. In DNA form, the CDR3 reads TGTGCCAGCAGAACGCAGGTGGGGCGCTCCTACAATGAGCAGTTCTTC. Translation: CASRTQVGRSYNEQFF.